This T cell receptor beta chain came from a study of vaccination and CD4 T cells after COVID-19. The treatment is: roughly 10-day PBMC culture with coronavirus spike peptide pools or control peptides (ViraFEST assay). This clonotype has more than one count but fewer than ten. As yet, its antigen is unknown. The length of the CDR3 is 14 residues. CDR1 is MDHEN, CDR2 SYDVKM, per germline. V lost 7 bases and J 6 bases, leaving 16 bases between the germline ends. The assay that was used to sequence DNA from cultured CD4+ T cells was the Oncomine TCR Beta short-read assay. TCRdb re-called the PCR reads with MiXCR, one entry per CDR3 protein. The profile shows approximately 26,000 distinct CDR3 sequences, less than 65% of them singletons.

Sequenced material: CD4+ T cells from blood, cultured in vitro. The origin of this receptor is a human donor who had recovered from COVID-19. The chain couples TRBV28 to TRBJ2-4; TRBD2 might be the D (6 bases). CDR3 coding DNA: TGTGCCAGCACCCCAGCCTTCGGGAGAAACATTCAGTACTTC. Its protein is CASTPAFGRNIQYF. The complete variable domain, with remaining parts taken from reference TRBV28 and TRBJ2-4, reads DVKVTQSSRYLVKRTGEKVFLECVQDMDHENMFWYRQDPGLGLRLIYFSYDVKMKEKGDIPEGYSVSREKKERFSLILESASTNQTSMYLCASTPAFGRNIQYFGAGTRLSVL.